What follows describes a single T cell receptor (beta chain). Its cognate antigen is unknown. The sample belongs to a study of graft-versus-host responses after intestinal transplantation. Across the study: Recipients were given multivisceral, liver-intestinal, or isolated intestinal transplants.

TCRdb's copy holds only in-frame clones and misses some; the assay was immunoSEQ multiplex PCR. The data show around 36,000 clones, about 95% seen once. Sequencing was performed on unstimulated CD8+ T cells sorted from spleen or lymph node cells, taken before transplant. This receptor was obtained from a human donor who was the organ donor for an intestinal transplant.

CDR3 bases: TGTGCCAGCAGCTTGGGGGGTCAGCCCCAGCATTTT. Its protein product is CASSLGGQPQHF. The V call is TRBV27, the J call TRBJ1-5; weak D call: TRBD1 (5 bases). The CDR3 length is 12 residues. The V gene lost 6 bases and the J gene lost 6 bases, with 9 bases spanning the gap. Germline V CDR1 and CDR2: MNHEY, SMNVEV (reference sequence).